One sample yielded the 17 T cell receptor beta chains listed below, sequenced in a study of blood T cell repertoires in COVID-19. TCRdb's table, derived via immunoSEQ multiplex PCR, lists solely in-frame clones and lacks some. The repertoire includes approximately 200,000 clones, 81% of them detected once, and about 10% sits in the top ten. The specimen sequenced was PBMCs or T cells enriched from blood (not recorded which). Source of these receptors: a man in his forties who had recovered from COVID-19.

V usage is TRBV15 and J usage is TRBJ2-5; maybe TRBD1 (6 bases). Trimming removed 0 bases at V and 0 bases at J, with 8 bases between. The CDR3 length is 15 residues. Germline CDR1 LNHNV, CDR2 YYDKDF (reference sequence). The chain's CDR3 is CATSRDRTDQETQYF. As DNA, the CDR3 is TGTGCCACCAGCAGAGATCGGACAGACCAAGAGACCCAGTACTTC.

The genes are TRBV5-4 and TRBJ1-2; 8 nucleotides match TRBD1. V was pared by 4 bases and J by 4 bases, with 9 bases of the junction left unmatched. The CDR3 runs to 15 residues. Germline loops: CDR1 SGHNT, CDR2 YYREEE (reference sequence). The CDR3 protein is CASSQGQGNFYGYTF. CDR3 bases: TGTGCCAGCAGCCAAGGACAGGGAAACTTCTATGGCTACACCTTC.

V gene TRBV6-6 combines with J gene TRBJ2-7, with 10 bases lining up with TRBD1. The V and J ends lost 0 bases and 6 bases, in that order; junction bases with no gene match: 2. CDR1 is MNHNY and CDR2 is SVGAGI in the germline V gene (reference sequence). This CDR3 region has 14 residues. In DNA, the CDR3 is TGTGCCAGCAGTTACTCCTGGACAGGGGGCGAGCAGTACTTC. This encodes CASSYSWTGGEQYF.

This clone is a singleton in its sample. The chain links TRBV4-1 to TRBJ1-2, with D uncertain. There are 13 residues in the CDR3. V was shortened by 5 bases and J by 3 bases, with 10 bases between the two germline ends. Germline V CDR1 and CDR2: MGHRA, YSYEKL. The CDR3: CASSFGSYYGYTF. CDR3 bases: TGCGCCAGCAGCTTCGGGTCGTACTATGGCTACACCTTC.

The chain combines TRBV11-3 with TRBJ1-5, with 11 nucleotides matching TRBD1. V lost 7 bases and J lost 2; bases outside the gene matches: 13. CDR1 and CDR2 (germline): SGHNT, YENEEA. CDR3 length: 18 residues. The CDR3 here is CASIKAIRTGGCNQPQHF. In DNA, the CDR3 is TGTGCCAGCATAAAAGCAATCAGGACAGGGGGCTGCAATCAGCCCCAGCATTTT.

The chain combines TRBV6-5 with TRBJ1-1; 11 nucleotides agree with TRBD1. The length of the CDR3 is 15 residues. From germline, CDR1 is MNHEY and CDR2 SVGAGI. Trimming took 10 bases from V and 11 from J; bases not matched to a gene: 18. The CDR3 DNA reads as TGTGCCACCCTCCCCTCAAGGACAGGGGGCTCTAGGGCTTTCTTT. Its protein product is CATLPSRTGGSRAFF.

CDR3 in DNA: TGTGCCAGCAGGCCTACAGGGGTTGGCAAAAACATTCAGTACTTC. This translates into CASRPTGVGKNIQYF. J is TRBJ2-4 and V is TRBV28; 7 nucleotides match TRBD1. J was trimmed by 3 bases and V by 6 bases; bases with no gene match: 8. This CDR3 contains 15 residues. Germline V gene data show CDR1 as MDHEN and CDR2 as SYDVKM.

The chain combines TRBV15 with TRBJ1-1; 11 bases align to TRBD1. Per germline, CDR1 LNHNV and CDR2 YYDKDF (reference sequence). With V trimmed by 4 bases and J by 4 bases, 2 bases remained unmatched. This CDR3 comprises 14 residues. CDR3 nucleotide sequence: TGTGCCACCAGCACCGGGACAGGGGGCACTGAAGCTTTCTTT. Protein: CATSTGTGGTEAFF.

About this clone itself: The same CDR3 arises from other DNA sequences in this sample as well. The CDR3 DNA reads TGTGCCAGCAGCAGTGGGAGCTCCTATAATTCACCCCTCCACTTT. Protein: CASSSGSSYNSPLHF. This sequence joins TRBV27 and TRBJ1-6; D remains unclear. CDR3 length equals 15 residues. V shed 6 bases and J shed 0 bases, with 9 bases lying between them. From germline, CDR1 is MNHEY and CDR2 SMNVEV (reference sequence).

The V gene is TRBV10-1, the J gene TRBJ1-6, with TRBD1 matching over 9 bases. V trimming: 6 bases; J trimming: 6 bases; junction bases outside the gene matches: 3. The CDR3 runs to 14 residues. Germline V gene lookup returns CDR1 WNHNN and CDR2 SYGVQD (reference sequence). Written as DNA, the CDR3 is TGCGCCAGCAGCGACAGGGGGATTAATTCACCCCTCCACTTT. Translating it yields CASSDRGINSPLHF.

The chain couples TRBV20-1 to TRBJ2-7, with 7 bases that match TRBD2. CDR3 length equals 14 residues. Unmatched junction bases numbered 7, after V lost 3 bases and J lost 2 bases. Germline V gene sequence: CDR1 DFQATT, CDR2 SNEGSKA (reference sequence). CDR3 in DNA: TGCAGTGCTAGTGGCGGGAGCACCCCCTACGAGCAGTACTTC. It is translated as CSASGGSTPYEQYF.

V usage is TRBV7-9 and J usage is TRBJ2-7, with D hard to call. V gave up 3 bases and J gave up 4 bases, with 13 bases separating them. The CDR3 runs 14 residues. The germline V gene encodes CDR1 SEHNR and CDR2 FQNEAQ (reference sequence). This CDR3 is CASSLVQPPYEQYF. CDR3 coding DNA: TGTGCCAGCAGCTTGGTACAGCCTCCTTACGAGCAGTACTTC.

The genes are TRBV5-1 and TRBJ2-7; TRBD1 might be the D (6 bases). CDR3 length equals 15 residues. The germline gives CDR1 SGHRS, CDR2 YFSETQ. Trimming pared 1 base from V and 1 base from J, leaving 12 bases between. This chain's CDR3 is CASSLTGSLSYEQYF. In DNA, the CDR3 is TGCGCCAGCAGCTTGACAGGGAGCCTATCCTACGAGCAGTACTTC.

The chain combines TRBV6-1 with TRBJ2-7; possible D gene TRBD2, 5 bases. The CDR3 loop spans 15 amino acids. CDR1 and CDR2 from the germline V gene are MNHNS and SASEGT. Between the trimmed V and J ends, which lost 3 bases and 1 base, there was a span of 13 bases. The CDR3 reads CASSDPLRESYEQYF. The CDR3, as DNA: TGTGCCAGCAGTGATCCCTTAAGGGAGTCCTACGAGCAGTACTTC.

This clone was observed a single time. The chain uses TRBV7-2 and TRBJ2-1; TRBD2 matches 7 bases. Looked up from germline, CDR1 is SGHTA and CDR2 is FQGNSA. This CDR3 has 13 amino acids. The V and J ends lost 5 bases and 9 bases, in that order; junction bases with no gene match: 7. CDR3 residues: CASSPKRDGEQFF. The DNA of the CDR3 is TGTGCCAGCAGCCCCAAGCGGGATGGTGAGCAGTTCTTC.

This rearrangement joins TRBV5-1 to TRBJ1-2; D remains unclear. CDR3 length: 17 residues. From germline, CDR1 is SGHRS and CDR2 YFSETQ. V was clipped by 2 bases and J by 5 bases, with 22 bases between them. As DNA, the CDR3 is TGCGCCAGCAGCTTACCTTCGAGGCGGGATATTGGGTATGGCTACACCTTC. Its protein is CASSLPSRRDIGYGYTF. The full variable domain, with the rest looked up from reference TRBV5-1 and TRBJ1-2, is KAGVTQTPRYLIKTRGQQVTLSCSPISGHRSVSWYQQTPGQGLQFLFEYFSETQRNKGNFPGRFSGRQFSNSRSEMNVSTLELGDSALYLCASSLPSRRDIGYGYTFGSGTRLTVV.

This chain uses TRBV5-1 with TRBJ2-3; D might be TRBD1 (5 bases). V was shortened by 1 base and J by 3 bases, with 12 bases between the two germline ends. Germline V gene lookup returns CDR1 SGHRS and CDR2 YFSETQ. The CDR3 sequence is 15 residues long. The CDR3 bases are TGCGCCAGCAGCTTGCAGGGCAAGGGGACAGATACGCAGTATTTT. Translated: CASSLQGKGTDTQYF.